These 18 T cell receptor beta chains were sequenced from one sample in a study of spatial heterogeneity in lung cancer. Study findings and constraints: For expanded intratumoral alpha and beta TCRs, counts tracked tumor mutation counts.

Their antigens remain unidentified. Time point of the sample: sample taken at primary tumor resection. TCRdb passed the 5' RACE reads through MiXCR, listing each CDR3 protein once. The repertoire includes 4,000 or so distinct CDR3 sequences, approximately 8.8% of them detected once, and approximately 30% sits in the top ten. Specimen: lung tumor tissue, collected at surgery. Receptors were obtained from a male donor with early-stage non-small cell lung cancer.

This clonotype has at least ten counts. This beta chain appears as a stray read in a library generated for alpha chains; its size is not informative. The V and J genes are TRBV7-3 and TRBJ2-2; D may be TRBD1 (6 bases). This CDR3 spans 16 amino acids. Trimming left V 1 base short and J 6 bases short, with 15 bases between. Germline CDR1 SGHTA, CDR2 FQGTGA. Written as DNA, the CDR3 is TGTGCCAGCAGCTTAAATCACAGGGAAATTCCCGGGGAGCTGTTTTTT. It yields the protein CASSLNHREIPGELFF.

This clonotype is medium-sized (0.01 to 0.1%) in the sample. Being off target in a library aimed at alpha chains, this beta chain has a size of little meaning. The chain has TRBV18 and TRBJ1-6; 10 bases match TRBD1. The CDR3 is 16 amino acids. J was trimmed by 6 bases and V by 4 bases; bases with no gene match: 6. Germline CDR1 reads KGHSH; CDR2 reads LQKENI. The CDR3 DNA follows: TGTGCCAGCTCACGCCAAGGACAGGGGGGTAATTCACCCCTCCACTTT. It yields the protein CASSRQGQGGNSPLHF.

This clonotype is medium-sized within its sample. This beta chain appears as a stray read in a library generated for alpha chains; its size is not informative. The chain joins TRBV7-6 to TRBJ2-4; no clear D gene. Germline V CDR1 and CDR2: SGHVS, FNYEAQ. This CDR3 comprises 12 residues. V lost 2 bases to trimming and J lost 7 bases, with 6 bases between them. This chain's CDR3 is CASSLQGNIQYF. The DNA for the CDR3 is TGTGCCAGCAGCTTACAAGGGAACATTCAGTACTTC.

In its sample, this clonotype is medium-sized. This beta chain turned up in a library designed for alpha chains; as an off-target read, its abundance says little. V and J are TRBV13 and TRBJ1-1; 7 nucleotides match TRBD1. The germline V gene has CDR1 PRHDT and CDR2 FYEKMQ (reference sequence). The ends lost 5 bases at V and 4 bases at J; junction bases unmatched: 4. This CDR3 is built from 13 residues. This CDR3 is CASSPPGGTEAFF. CDR3 coding DNA: TGTGCCAGCAGCCCACCAGGGGGCACTGAAGCTTTCTTT. Complete variable domain (other parts from reference TRBV13 and TRBJ1-1): AAGVIQSPRHLIKEKRETATLKCYPIPRHDTVYWYQQGPGQDPQFLISFYEKMQSDKGSIPDRFSAQQFSDYHSELNMSSLELGDSALYFCASSPPGGTEAFFGQGTRLTVV.

A remark on this clonotype: Because this beta chain is a stray read in a library intended to capture alpha chains, its abundance should not be given much weight. The CDR3 is CAISETGATYEQYF. The CDR3, as DNA: TGTGCCATCAGTGAGACAGGGGCGACCTACGAGCAGTACTTC. V gene TRBV10-3 combines with J gene TRBJ2-7; 7 bases are shared with TRBD1. The CDR3 length is 14 residues. Germline lookup yields CDR1 ENHRY and CDR2 SYGVKD. The junction had 3 bases not matched to a gene; V was cut back by 2 bases and J by 2 bases.

Note on this clonotype: This beta chain appears as a stray read in a library generated for alpha chains; its size is not informative. This chain uses TRBV29-1 with TRBJ2-2; D might be TRBD1 or TRBD2, each matching 5 bases. This CDR3 comprises 14 residues. V lost 3 bases and J lost 5, with 13 bases in between. Germline lookup yields CDR1 SQVTM and CDR2 ANQGSEA. CDR3 bases: TGCAGCGTTGATGTGAGGGACGGAACCGGGGAGCTGTTTTTT. The encoded protein is CSVDVRDGTGELFF.

This clonotype has at least ten counts. A library made for alpha chains picked up this beta chain off target, so its size means little. The chain carries TRBV20-1 and TRBJ1-3, with D possibly being TRBD1 (6 bases). The CDR3 consists of 16 residues. CDR1 is DFQATT, CDR2 SNEGSKA, per germline (reference sequence). Trimming left V 2 bases short and J 0 bases short, with 14 bases between. For the CDR3, the DNA is TGCAGTGCTAGAAGGGGGGCCCTGAGCTCTGGAAACACCATATATTTT. Its protein is CSARRGALSSGNTIYF.

This clonotype is medium-sized (0.01 to 0.1%) by share. This beta chain is off target for a library built for alpha chains, so its abundance means little. This chain joins TRBV5-4 and TRBJ2-1; 9 bases align to TRBD1. With 4 bases clipped from V and 3 bases from J, the junction kept 8 bases outside the gene matches. The CDR3 contains 16 residues. CDR1 SGHNT and CDR2 YYREEE come from the germline V gene (reference sequence). CDR3 loop: CASSPPGTGIYNEQFF. As DNA, the CDR3 is TGTGCCAGCAGCCCGCCCGGGACAGGGATCTACAATGAGCAGTTCTTC.

This clonotype came up a few times. In a library made to pick up alpha chains, this beta chain is a stray read with a size that means little. The gene calls are TRBV7-9 and TRBJ2-7; D perhaps matches TRBD2 (5 bases). Trimming stripped 6 bases from V and 2 bases from J, with 8 bases between. Germline V gene sequence: CDR1 SEHNR, CDR2 FQNEAQ (reference sequence). CDR3 length: 12 amino acids. The CDR3 nucleotides read TGTGCCAGCAGTTTACTAGCCTACGAGCAGTACTTC. This encodes CASSLLAYEQYF.

This clonotype is termed medium-sized (0.01 to 0.1%). This beta chain appears as a stray read in a library generated for alpha chains; its size is not informative. CDR3 amino acids: CASSEAYDTDTQYF. The CDR3 nucleotides are TGTGCCAGCAGTGAGGCCTACGACACAGATACGCAGTATTTT. The V call is TRBV6-1, the J call TRBJ2-3; D unresolved. Germline V gene sequence: CDR1 MNHNS, CDR2 SASEGT. The V gene lost 3 bases and the J gene lost 2 bases, with 9 bases spanning the gap. The CDR3 sequence is 14 residues long.

As for this clonotype: This beta chain slipped into a library made for alpha chains as a stray read, so its size is not meaningful. The chain uses TRBV13 and TRBJ1-5; D is unclear. This CDR3 comprises 14 residues. In germline, CDR1 is PRHDT, CDR2 FYEKMQ (reference sequence). V shed 2 bases and J shed 3 bases, with 8 bases lying between them. The CDR3 bases are TGTGCCAGCAGCTTACGCGGGTCCAATCAGCCCCAGCATTTT. The encoded protein is CASSLRGSNQPQHF.

This clonotype was recorded a few times. With the library built for alpha chains, this beta chain is off target and its frequency is not meaningful. The gene calls are TRBV10-2 and TRBJ1-4; 9 bases line up with TRBD1. The CDR3 extends over 13 amino acids. The germline gives CDR1 WSHSY, CDR2 SAAADI. V trimming: 5 bases; J trimming: 7 bases; junction bases outside the gene matches: 2. The CDR3 spells CASSRGQGEKLFF. The CDR3 coding sequence is TGCGCCAGCAGTAGGGGACAGGGTGAAAAACTGTTTTTT.

Concerning this clonotype: The size of this beta chain means little, since it is a stray read in a library made for alpha chains. The J gene is TRBJ2-3, the V gene TRBV7-9, with 9 bases aligning to TRBD2. CDR3 size: 16 residues. The V and J ends lost 2 bases and 3 bases, in that order; junction bases with no gene match: 6. The V gene's germline CDR1 is SEHNR and CDR2 FQNEAQ (reference sequence). The CDR3 DNA reads as TGTGCCAGCAGCTTAATCGCGGGGGGGCGAACAGATACGCAGTATTTT. Protein sequence: CASSLIAGGRTDTQYF.

In regard to this clonotype: Little can be read into the size of this beta chain, an off-target read in a library designed for alpha chains. The rearrangement uses TRBV4-1 and TRBJ1-2; 9 bases fit TRBD1. Germline V gene sequence: CDR1 MGHRA, CDR2 YSYEKL. The CDR3 spans 15 residues. Losses at the gene ends were 4 bases for V and 6 bases for J; bases not matched to a gene: 9. The CDR3 loop reads CASSPLQGAQDGYTF. DNA of the CDR3: TGCGCCAGCAGCCCATTACAGGGGGCGCAGGATGGCTACACCTTC.

By share of the sample, this clonotype is medium-sized. Within a library made for alpha chains, this beta chain is off target, and its count is uninformative. This rearrangement joins TRBV29-1 to TRBJ1-2; D might be TRBD1 (5 bases). The CDR3 spans 11 residues. Germline V lookup: CDR1 SQVTM, CDR2 ANQGSEA. V lost 4 bases and J lost 2, with 5 bases in between. The CDR3 loop is CSVAGNYGYTF. CDR3 DNA sequence: TGCAGCGTTGCAGGGAACTATGGCTACACCTTC.

This clonotype is large. Because this beta chain is a stray read in a library intended to capture alpha chains, its abundance should not be given much weight. V usage is TRBV12-3 or TRBV12-4 and J usage is TRBJ2-3; a weak D match, TRBD2 (6 bases). CDR3 length: 14 amino acids. V was pared by 3 bases and J by 6 bases, with 13 bases between. The CDR3 loop reads CASSFTGSVDTQYF. The CDR3 DNA is TGTGCCAGCAGTTTCACCGGGAGTGTGGATACGCAGTATTTT.

Note on this clonotype: This beta chain appears as a stray read in a library generated for alpha chains; its size is not informative. The V call is TRBV12-3 or TRBV12-4, the J call TRBJ2-3; D may be TRBD1 (5 bases). The CDR3 is 16 residues long. Deletions cut 0 bases from V and 3 bases from J, with 13 bases between. The CDR3 spells CASSLAGQSPTDTQYF. CDR3 nucleotide sequence: TGTGCCAGCAGTTTAGCAGGACAATCACCTACAGATACGCAGTATTTT.

About this clonotype: This beta chain is an off-target read within a library intended for alpha chains, so its frequency means little. The chain uses TRBV24-1 and TRBJ2-5; the D gene could be TRBD1 or TRBD2 (5 bases each). Trimming removed 9 bases from V and 0 bases from J, with 7 bases in between. The germline V gene encodes CDR1 KGHDR and CDR2 SFDVKD. This CDR3 region has 12 residues. CDR3 in DNA: TGTGCCACCCGGGGACACCAAGAGACCCAGTACTTC. Protein sequence: CATRGHQETQYF.